A selection of T cell receptor beta chains follows, all from one sample in a study of shared clonotypes between healthy human individuals. The assay was immunoSEQ multiplex PCR, and TCRdb's table has in-frame clones only and misses some. The sample records about 490,000 clones, around 80% being singletons. Sequences were obtained from PBMCs. These receptors were collected from a woman in her forties in good health. Some clones in this sample may be carry-over from other donors' samples. CDR3s include the opening cysteine and the closing phenylalanine or tryptophan. Each record gives: CDR3 protein, J gene, D gene, V gene. D genes are given only for firm matches.

cdr3_aa: CASSYPRSGANVLTF; j_call: TRBJ2-6; d_call: -; v_call: TRBV7-3
cdr3_aa: CASSLAEASYEQYF; j_call: TRBJ2-7; d_call: -; v_call: TRBV13
cdr3_aa: CASSIQGLAANTGELFF; j_call: TRBJ2-2; d_call: TRBD2; v_call: TRBV9
cdr3_aa: CASRGDRVSNQPQHF; j_call: TRBJ1-5; d_call: TRBD1; v_call: TRBV28
cdr3_aa: CASSLAMRDSYEQYF; j_call: TRBJ2-7; d_call: -; v_call: TRBV7-8
cdr3_aa: CASSIWGEGQPQHF; j_call: TRBJ1-5; d_call: -; v_call: TRBV19
cdr3_aa: CASSFGQGGEQYF; j_call: TRBJ2-7; d_call: TRBD1; v_call: TRBV5-1
cdr3_aa: CATLDSTNYGYTF; j_call: TRBJ1-2; d_call: -; v_call: TRBV6-1
cdr3_aa: CASSPRDPRETQYF; j_call: TRBJ2-5; d_call: -; v_call: TRBV7-9
cdr3_aa: CASSLGARTGTDTQYF; j_call: TRBJ2-3; d_call: -; v_call: TRBV7-2
cdr3_aa: CASSPPQGGTDTQYF; j_call: TRBJ2-3; d_call: -; v_call: TRBV18
cdr3_aa: CSVELVGTGQYF; j_call: TRBJ2-7; d_call: -; v_call: TRBV29-1
cdr3_aa: CASSLNPENTEAFF; j_call: TRBJ1-1; d_call: -; v_call: TRBV5-1
cdr3_aa: CASSLDFRSYEQYF; j_call: -; d_call: -; v_call: TRBV13
cdr3_aa: CASRTSSGNTIYF; j_call: TRBJ1-3; d_call: -; v_call: TRBV19
cdr3_aa: CASSSPMQGEGTEAFF; j_call: TRBJ1-1; d_call: TRBD1; v_call: TRBV6-5
cdr3_aa: CASSTKLASKETQYF; j_call: TRBJ2-5; d_call: -; v_call: TRBV28
cdr3_aa: CAWSVTGERNEQFF; j_call: TRBJ2-1; d_call: -; v_call: TRBV30
cdr3_aa: CASSALAGVETQYF; j_call: TRBJ2-5; d_call: TRBD2; v_call: TRBV10-2
cdr3_aa: CASSLGGDRRQQYF; j_call: TRBJ2-7; d_call: TRBD1; v_call: TRBV7-9
cdr3_aa: CASSYRQGVYEQYF; j_call: TRBJ2-7; d_call: TRBD1; v_call: TRBV19
cdr3_aa: CSGVDLGQGSNYGYTF; j_call: TRBJ1-2; d_call: TRBD1; v_call: TRBV29-1
cdr3_aa: CASSPPFLYEQFF; j_call: TRBJ2-1; d_call: -; v_call: TRBV13
cdr3_aa: CASSPEQGDTEAFF; j_call: TRBJ1-1; d_call: -; v_call: TRBV18
cdr3_aa: CASSPLQVRVDEQFF; j_call: TRBJ2-1; d_call: -; v_call: TRBV5-1
cdr3_aa: CASSLARYNEQFF; j_call: TRBJ2-1; d_call: -; v_call: TRBV7-2
cdr3_aa: CASLGQFANYGYTF; j_call: TRBJ1-2; d_call: -; v_call: TRBV2
cdr3_aa: CASSLGRLGRDTQYF; j_call: TRBJ2-3; d_call: -; v_call: TRBV11-2
cdr3_aa: CASSLAALRVGYTF; j_call: TRBJ1-2; d_call: -; v_call: TRBV11-2
cdr3_aa: CASSVGLAGETQYF; j_call: TRBJ2-5; d_call: TRBD2; v_call: TRBV9
cdr3_aa: CASSLGAGETYEQYF; j_call: TRBJ2-7; d_call: -; v_call: TRBV5-1
cdr3_aa: CASSQGYSNQPQHF; j_call: TRBJ1-5; d_call: -; v_call: TRBV7-8
cdr3_aa: CASSSLAGGTNTGELFF; j_call: TRBJ2-2; d_call: TRBD2; v_call: TRBV5-1
cdr3_aa: CASSMGRAPNQPQHF; j_call: TRBJ1-5; d_call: -; v_call: TRBV19
cdr3_aa: CASRAATGATEAFF; j_call: TRBJ1-1; d_call: -; v_call: TRBV6-1